The entry that follows covers one TCR beta chain sequence. The read ends 3 residues before the CDR3 terminus; that terminus is restored from the germline J gene. The assay was immunoSEQ multiplex PCR, and TCRdb's table has in-frame clones only and misses some. The table lists roughly 32,000 clones, with 3.5% to 4.5% in the top ten. This sample was taken from a study of T cells in women clearing cervical HPV infection. About the research overall: Case blood was drawn when the lesion was first found; control blood after infection became undetectable.

The CDR3 extends over 15 amino acids. The V gene's germline CDR1 is GTSNPN and CDR2 SVGIG (reference sequence). Trimming left V 3 bases short and J 2 bases short, with 16 bases between. The sequencing sample was made of blood buffy coat. This TCR was sampled from a woman between 18 and 70 years old with a cervical HPV16 infection that either progressed to CIN3+ or cleared (not recorded which). This chain links TRBV30 with TRBJ1-2; maybe TRBD1 (6 bases). Incomplete CDR3 DNA: TGTGCCTGGAGGCCCAACAGGGTTTCCAACTATGGC. This gives the protein CAWRPNRVSNYG. The complete CDR3 sequence is CAWRPNRVSNYGYTF. Together with reference TRBV30 and TRBJ1-2, the CDR3 gives the full variable domain: SQTIHQWPATLVQPVGSPLSLECTVEGTSNPNLYWYRQAAGRGLQLLFYSVGIGQISSEVPQNLSASRPQDRQFILSSKKLLLSDSGFYLCAWRPNRVSNYGYTFGSGTRLTVV.